The next 16 T cell receptor beta chains were all read from a single sample in a study of shared clonotypes between healthy human individuals. TCRdb's copy holds only in-frame clones and misses some; the assay was immunoSEQ multiplex PCR. The table has around 1.1 million clones, approximately 80% seen once. Input material: memory CD4+ T cells from PBMCs. This sample's subset: CD45RA-negative fraction. The receptors were sampled from a man aged 18 to 30 in good health. Some clones in this sample may be carry-over from other donors' samples.

In its sample, this clone was seen a few times. V is TRBV6-1 and J is TRBJ2-5, with D perhaps TRBD2 (6 bases). Trimming took off 0 bases at V and 2 bases at J, with 10 bases between the two ends. The CDR3 has 15 residues. From germline, CDR1 is MNHNS and CDR2 SASEGT. The DNA of the CDR3 is TGTGCCAGCAGTGAAGCAAGGCGGGGTCAAGAGACCCAGTACTTC. Residues: CASSEARRGQETQYF.

This chain connects TRBV18 to TRBJ1-3; D might be TRBD1 (5 bases). V shed 2 bases and J shed 3 bases, with 14 bases lying between them. The CDR3 has 16 amino acids. Germline lookup yields CDR1 KGHSH and CDR2 LQKENI. CDR3 in DNA: TGTGCCAGCTCACCATTCGGAGGGGCTGTTGGAAACACCATATATTTT. Translation gives CASSPFGGAVGNTIYF.

The V call is TRBV5-1, the J call TRBJ1-1; the D is unclear. Germline loops: CDR1 SGHRS, CDR2 YFSETQ. This CDR3 contains 14 residues. V lost 0 bases, J lost 1 base, and 7 bases lay in between. The CDR3 reads CASSLEQSNTEAFF. As DNA, the CDR3 is TGCGCCAGCAGCTTGGAACAGTCGAACACTGAAGCTTTCTTT.

The V call is TRBV6-6, the J call TRBJ2-7, with D possibly TRBD2 on 5 matching bases. Per germline, CDR1 MNHNY and CDR2 SVGAGI (reference sequence). The V gene lost 4 bases and the J gene lost 6 bases, with 16 bases spanning the gap. This CDR3 has 14 residues. The CDR3 nucleotides read TGTGCCAGCAGTTCCCACGAGGGTAGGTCCGAGCAGTACTTC. The encoded protein is CASSSHEGRSEQYF.

The rearrangement links TRBV5-1 to TRBJ2-7; TRBD1 is a possible D gene (6 bases). CDR3 size: 14 residues. Deletions cut 0 bases from V and 4 bases from J, with 11 bases between. CDR1 SGHRS and CDR2 YFSETQ come from the germline V gene. The CDR3 protein is CASSLEQGIYEQYF. For the CDR3, the DNA is TGCGCCAGCAGCTTGGAACAGGGAATTTACGAGCAGTACTTC.

V is TRBV30 and J is TRBJ2-7; tentatively, D is TRBD2 (7 bases). Trimming shortened V by 4 bases and J by 9 bases, and 19 bases separated the two germline ends. The CDR3 consists of 13 residues. Germline CDR1 and CDR2: GTSNPN and SVGIG (reference sequence). CDR3 sequence: CAWNRGAGSAQYF. In nucleotides, the CDR3 is TGTGCCTGGAATCGGGGGGCCGGATCGGCGCAGTACTTC. The variable domain in full, completed from reference TRBV30 and TRBJ2-7, reads SQTIHQWPATLVQPVGSPLSLECTVEGTSNPNLYWYRQAAGRGLQLLFYSVGIGQISSEVPQNLSASRPQDRQFILSSKKLLLSDSGFYLCAWNRGAGSAQYFGPGTRLTVT.

The chain employs TRBV7-3 and TRBJ1-1; no clear D gene. V shed 4 bases and J shed 3 bases, with 9 bases lying between them. The CDR3 covers 13 residues. CDR1 is SGHTA and CDR2 is FQGTGA in the germline V gene. The CDR3 region has the DNA TGTGCCAGCAGCTCCAATTTCTACACTGAAGCTTTCTTT. This translates into CASSSNFYTEAFF. Filled out from reference TRBV7-3 and TRBJ1-1, the complete variable domain reads GAGVSQTPSNKVTEKGKYVELRCDPISGHTALYWYRQSLGQGPEFLIYFQGTGAADDSGLPNDRFFAVRPEGSVSTLKIQRTERGDSAVYLCASSSNFYTEAFFGQGTRLTVV.

This chain uses TRBV2 with TRBJ2-6, with D uncertain. The CDR3 runs 15 residues. The germline V gene encodes CDR1 SNHLY and CDR2 FYNNEI. The V gene lost 7 bases and the J gene lost 0 bases, with 10 bases spanning the gap. In DNA, the CDR3 is TGTGCCAGCACTGGACCTATCTCTGGGGCCAACGTCCTGACTTTC. It yields the protein CASTGPISGANVLTF.

Only a few counts were recorded for this clone. The chain has TRBV6-5 and TRBJ2-7; the match to TRBD1 covers 7 bases. Germline assignment: CDR1 MNHEY and CDR2 SVGAGI. This CDR3 region has 15 residues. With 6 bases clipped from V and 4 bases from J, the junction kept 12 bases outside the gene matches. The CDR3 nucleotides are TGTGCCAGCAGACCGCACCCTCAGGGGGTATACGAGCAGTACTTC. Translating it yields CASRPHPQGVYEQYF.

This clone was picked up many times. V gene TRBV2 combines with J gene TRBJ2-3; no definite D call. Trimming shortened V by 6 bases and J by 7 bases, and 17 bases separated the two germline ends. Germline V lookup: CDR1 SNHLY, CDR2 FYNNEI. CDR3 length: 14 residues. CDR3 protein: CASSARDARYTQYF. CDR3 coding DNA: TGTGCCAGCAGCGCAAGGGATGCCCGGTATACGCAGTATTTT.

With respect to this clone: This may come from a read error, since a much larger clone is one base off. The V gene is TRBV13, the J gene TRBJ2-7, with D tentatively TRBD1 (6 bases). The germline CDR1 and CDR2 sequences are PRHDT and FYEKMQ (reference sequence). CDR3 length: 12 residues. V was pared by 5 bases and J by 4 bases, with 9 bases between. This CDR3 reads CASSPGQYEQYF. The CDR3 DNA sequence: TGTGCCAGCAGCCCCGGACAGTACGAGCAGTACTTC. Together with reference TRBV13 and TRBJ2-7, the CDR3 gives the full variable domain: AAGVIQSPRHLIKEKRETATLKCYPIPRHDTVYWYQQGPGQDPQFLISFYEKMQSDKGSIPDRFSAQQFSDYHSELNMSSLELGDSALYFCASSPGQYEQYFGPGTRLTVT.

The chain combines TRBV7-8 with TRBJ2-5; TRBD2 matches 8 bases. The junction had 7 bases not matched to a gene; V was cut back by 3 bases and J by 4 bases. The CDR3 is 15 amino acids. From germline, CDR1 is SGHVS and CDR2 FQNEAQ. The CDR3 DNA reads as TGTGCCAGCAGCTTCCACGGGAGGGAAGGAGAGACCCAGTACTTC. It specifies CASSFHGREGETQYF.

V usage is TRBV30 and J usage is TRBJ1-1; D not certain. CDR3 length: 13 residues. V lost 2 bases and J 1 base, leaving 8 bases between the germline ends. CDR1 GTSNPN and CDR2 SVGIG come from the germline V gene (reference sequence). CDR3 loop: CAWSSSPNTEAFF. The CDR3 DNA reads TGTGCCTGGAGTTCGTCTCCGAACACTGAAGCTTTCTTT.

The CDR3 region has the DNA TGTGCCAGCAGCTTAGCGGGAGGGCCCTACGAGCAGTACTTC. Translating gives CASSLAGGPYEQYF. The chain joins TRBV13 to TRBJ2-7, with 8 bases fitting TRBD2. The CDR3 loop spans 14 amino acids. Germline trimming cut 1 base from V and 2 bases from J; bases unmatched to any gene: 1. Germline V gives CDR1 PRHDT, CDR2 FYEKMQ (reference sequence).

The V call is TRBV9, the J call TRBJ2-3; 7 bases are a match to TRBD2. Germline CDR1 SGDLS, CDR2 YYNGEE. The CDR3 is made up of 15 amino acids. J was trimmed by 0 bases and V by 3 bases; bases with no gene match: 4. The CDR3 DNA sequence: TGTGCCAGCAGCGCCTATAGCGGGAGCACAGATACGCAGTATTTT. Its translation is CASSAYSGSTDTQYF.

The V gene is TRBV28, the J gene TRBJ2-1; 10 nucleotides line up with TRBD2. Germline V lookup: CDR1 MDHEN, CDR2 SYDVKM. V was pared by 2 bases and J by 2 bases, with 15 bases of the junction left unmatched. The CDR3 sequence is 20 residues long. CDR3: CASSLSVSPSGGLTYNEQFF. The CDR3, as DNA: TGTGCCAGCAGTTTAAGTGTCTCCCCTAGCGGGGGACTCACCTACAATGAGCAGTTCTTC.